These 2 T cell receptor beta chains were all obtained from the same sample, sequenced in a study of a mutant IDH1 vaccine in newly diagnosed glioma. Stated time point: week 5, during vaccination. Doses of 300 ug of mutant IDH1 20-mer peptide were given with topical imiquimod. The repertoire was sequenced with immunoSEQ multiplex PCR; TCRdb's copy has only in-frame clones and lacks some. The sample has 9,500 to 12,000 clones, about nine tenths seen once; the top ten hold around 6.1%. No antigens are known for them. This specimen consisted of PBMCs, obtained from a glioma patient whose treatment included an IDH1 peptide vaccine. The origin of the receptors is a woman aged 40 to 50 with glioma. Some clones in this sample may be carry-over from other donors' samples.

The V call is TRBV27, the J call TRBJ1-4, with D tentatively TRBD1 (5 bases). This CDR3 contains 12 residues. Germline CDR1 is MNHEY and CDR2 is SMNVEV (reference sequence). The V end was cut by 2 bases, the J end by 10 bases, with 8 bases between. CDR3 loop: CASSLIQGKLFF. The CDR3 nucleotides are TGTGCCAGCAGTTTAATCCAGGGAAAACTGTTTTTT. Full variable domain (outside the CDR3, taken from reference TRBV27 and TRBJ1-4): EAQVTQNPRYLITVTGKKLTVTCSQNMNHEYMSWYRQDPGLGLRQIYYSMNVEVTDKGDVPEGYKVSRKEKRNFPLILESPSPNQTSLYFCASSLIQGKLFFGSGTQLSVL.

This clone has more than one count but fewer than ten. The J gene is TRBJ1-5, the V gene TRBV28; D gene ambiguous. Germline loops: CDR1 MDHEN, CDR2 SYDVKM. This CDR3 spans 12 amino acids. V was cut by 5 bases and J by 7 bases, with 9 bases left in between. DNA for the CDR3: TGTGCCAGCAGTCTCAGTGGGCAGCCCCAGCATTTT. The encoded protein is CASSLSGQPQHF. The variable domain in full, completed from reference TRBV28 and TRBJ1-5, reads DVKVTQSSRYLVKRTGEKVFLECVQDMDHENMFWYRQDPGLGLRLIYFSYDVKMKEKGDIPEGYSVSREKKERFSLILESASTNQTSMYLCASSLSGQPQHFGDGTRLSIL.